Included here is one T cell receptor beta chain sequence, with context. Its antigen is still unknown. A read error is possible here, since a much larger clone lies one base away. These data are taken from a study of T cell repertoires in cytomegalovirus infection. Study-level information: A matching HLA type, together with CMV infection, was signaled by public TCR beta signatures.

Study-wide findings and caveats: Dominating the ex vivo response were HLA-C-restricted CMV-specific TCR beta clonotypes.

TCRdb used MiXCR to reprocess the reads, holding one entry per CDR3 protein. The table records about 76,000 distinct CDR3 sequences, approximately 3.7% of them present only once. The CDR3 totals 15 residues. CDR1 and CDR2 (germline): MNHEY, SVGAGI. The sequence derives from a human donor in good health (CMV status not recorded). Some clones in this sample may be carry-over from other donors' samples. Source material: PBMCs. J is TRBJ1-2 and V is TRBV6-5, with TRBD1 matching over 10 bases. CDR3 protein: CASRRPGQGHYGNTF. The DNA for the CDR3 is TGTGCCAGCAGACGACCGGGACAGGGGCACTATGGCAACACCTTC.